Listed here are 7 T cell receptor beta chains from one sample, sequenced in a study of blood T cell repertoires in COVID-19. Here immunoSEQ multiplex PCR was the method, and the copy in TCRdb shows in-frame clones only, minus some. This table holds tens of thousands of clones, about nine tenths found once. The specimen was peripheral blood. Receptors originate from a man older than 75 with acute or convalescent COVID-19.

The chain is built from TRBV24-1 and TRBJ2-1, with 10 bases matching TRBD2. Per the germline V gene, CDR1 is KGHDR and CDR2 is SFDVKD. J was trimmed by 6 bases and V by 4 bases; bases with no gene match: 8. The length of the CDR3 is 16 residues. CDR3 in DNA: TGTGCCACCAGTGACGCACGAGCGGGGGGGCTCAATGAGCAGTTCTTC. The encoded protein is CATSDARAGGLNEQFF.

The V gene is TRBV19, the J gene TRBJ2-1; D may be TRBD1 (6 bases). Germline V gives CDR1 LNHDA, CDR2 SQIVND (reference sequence). The CDR3 covers 17 residues. Trimming shortened V by 3 bases and J by 1 base, and 16 bases separated the two germline ends. The CDR3 DNA sequence: TGTGCCAGTAGTATTCAGGGGTCCTTAGGGTCCTACAATGAGCAGTTCTTC. It translates to CASSIQGSLGSYNEQFF.

In this sample, this clone turned up once. This chain connects TRBV7-8 to TRBJ1-2; possible D gene TRBD1, 6 bases. The CDR3 sequence is 13 residues long. Per the germline V gene, CDR1 is SGHVS and CDR2 is FQNEAQ. V was trimmed by 4 bases and J by 4 bases, leaving 10 bases between them. CDR3 sequence: CASSSDSLYGYTF. For the CDR3, the DNA is TGTGCCAGCAGCTCGGACAGTCTCTATGGCTACACCTTC.

The chain is built from TRBV13 and TRBJ1-6, with 9 bases fitting TRBD1. Trimming took 5 bases from V and 7 from J; bases not matched to a gene: 3. Germline V gene lookup returns CDR1 PRHDT and CDR2 FYEKMQ (reference sequence). This CDR3 is 14 amino acids long. The chain's CDR3 is CASSRTGENSPLHF. As DNA, the CDR3 is TGTGCCAGCAGCCGGACAGGGGAAAATTCACCCCTCCACTTT.

The chain has TRBV9 and TRBJ2-3; 11 bases map to TRBD2. There are 18 residues in the CDR3. Trimming removed 0 bases from V and 5 bases from J; junction bases left unmatched: 11. Germline V gene data show CDR1 as SGDLS and CDR2 as YYNGEE. The DNA for the CDR3 is TGTGCCAGCAGCGTAGCCCGCTCTAGCGGGGGGATTCAAGATACGCAGTATTTT. It translates to CASSVARSSGGIQDTQYF.

The J gene is TRBJ2-2, the V gene TRBV4-3, with TRBD1 matching 9 bases. The CDR3 contains 16 residues. Germline V lookup: CDR1 LGHNA, CDR2 YSLEER. The V gene end was trimmed by 0 bases and the J gene end by 10 bases; junction bases not matched to a gene: 9. The CDR3 spells CASSQDWGQGGLELFF. The CDR3 coding sequence is TGCGCCAGCAGCCAAGATTGGGGACAGGGAGGTCTGGAGCTGTTTTTT.

The chain joins TRBV4-2 to TRBJ1-1, with D unclear. CDR1 and CDR2 from the germline V gene are LGHNA and YNFKEQ. The CDR3 has 13 amino acids. V gave up 0 bases and J gave up 0 bases, with 2 bases separating them. CDR3 coding DNA: TGTGCCAGCAGCCAAGATATGAACACTGAAGCTTTCTTT. It yields the protein CASSQDMNTEAFF.